The rows below give T cell receptor beta chains drawn from one sample of a study of CD8+CD57+ T cells in acquired aplastic anemia. MiXCR, run by TCRdb on the reads, gives a single entry per CDR3 protein. The table includes 100,000 to 150,000 distinct CDR3 sequences, roughly 40% detected once. Sequences were obtained from sorted CD4+, CD8+, or CD8+CD57+ T cells (not recorded which) from PBMCs. The source of these receptors is a human donor with aplastic anemia. Both conserved end residues are part of each CDR3. The D gene is left open where the match is weak. Clone size is shown for a subset of rows, as once, few, many or a class of expanded clone.

J: TRBJ2-5
length: 13
V: TRBV7-9
D: .
size: many
DNA: TGTGCCAGCAGCTCAACTGCATTCGAGACCCAGTACTTC
CDR3: CASSSTAFETQYF

J: TRBJ1-1
length: 13
V: TRBV10-3
D: .
size: .
DNA: TGTGCCAGCAACGGGGGCGTAAACACTGAAGCTTTCTTT
CDR3: CASNGGVNTEAFF

J: TRBJ1-5
length: 17
V: TRBV11-1
D: TRBD1
size: many
DNA: TGTGCCAGCAGCTTAGGCGGGACAGATAATAGCAATCAGCCCCAGCATTTT
CDR3: CASSLGGTDNSNQPQHF

J: TRBJ1-3
length: 15
V: TRBV2
D: .
size: many
DNA: TGTGCCAGCAGTACAAGGTTCCCCTCTGGAAACACCATATATTTT
CDR3: CASSTRFPSGNTIYF

J: TRBJ1-6
length: 14
V: TRBV4-1
D: TRBD1
size: many
DNA: TGCGCCAGCAGCCAACCTGGGACAGGGGGACCCCTCCACTTT
CDR3: CASSQPGTGGPLHF

J: TRBJ1-6
length: 12
V: TRBV5-1
D: .
size: .
DNA: TGCGCCAGCAGCTGGGACAATTCACCCCTCCACTTT
CDR3: CASSWDNSPLHF

J: TRBJ1-5
length: 18
V: TRBV10-3
D: .
size: few
DNA: TGTGCCATCAGTGAGGCCCGGGAAAAACGGTCACTGTATCAGCCCCAGCATTTT
CDR3: CAISEAREKRSLYQPQHF

J: TRBJ2-7
length: 14
V: TRBV2
D: .
size: few
DNA: TGTGCCAGCACCCAGTGGACAGACTCCTACGAGCAGTACTTC
CDR3: CASTQWTDSYEQYF

J: TRBJ1-5
length: 17
V: TRBV20-1
D: .
size: many
DNA: TGCAGTGCAACAACTCAGTCCCCGCGGCACCTTAATCAGCCCCAGCATTTT
CDR3: CSATTQSPRHLNQPQHF

J: TRBJ1-2
length: 13
V: TRBV7-8
D: .
size: .
DNA: TGTGCCAGCAGCTTAGCGCGAAGGGGGGGCTACGCCTTC
CDR3: CASSLARRGGYAF

J: TRBJ2-3
length: 15
V: TRBV2
D: TRBD1
size: many
DNA: TGTGCCAGCGGTTGGGACAGGGGGCAACCAGATACGCAGTATTTT
CDR3: CASGWDRGQPDTQYF

J: TRBJ2-2
length: 16
V: TRBV5-1
D: .
size: .
DNA: TGCGCCAGTGGGTCTGTAGCGGTGGCGAACACCGGGGAGCTGTTTTTT
CDR3: CASGSVAVANTGELFF

J: TRBJ2-7
length: 12
V: TRBV20-1
D: .
size: many
DNA: TGCAGCGCCGGGGCCCACCCCCGGGGGCAGTACTTC
CDR3: CSAGAHPRGQYF

J: TRBJ1-3
length: 15
V: TRBV5-1
D: .
size: many
DNA: TGCGCCAGCAGCTTGGGGACAGACTCTGGAAACACCATATATTTT
CDR3: CASSLGTDSGNTIYF

J: TRBJ2-1
length: 13
V: TRBV19
D: .
size: few
DNA: TGTGCCAGCTCCCCCCGGGACCAAAGGACGCAGTTCTTC
CDR3: CASSPRDQRTQFF

J: TRBJ1-2
length: 14
V: TRBV10-3
D: TRBD1
size: many
DNA: TGTGCCATCAGTGAAGGGGGGACAGGGGGGAGCTACACCTTC
CDR3: CAISEGGTGGSYTF

J: TRBJ2-3
length: 14
V: TRBV9
D: .
size: .
DNA: TGTGCCAGCAGCGTCACGGACTGGGCAGATACGCAGTATTTT
CDR3: CASSVTDWADTQYF

J: TRBJ1-2
length: 14
V: TRBV19
D: .
size: many
DNA: TGTGCCAGTACCCCCCCGGGCGCCGTAACTGGCTACACCTTC
CDR3: CASTPPGAVTGYTF

J: TRBJ2-3
length: 15
V: TRBV6-1
D: TRBD2
size: few
DNA: TGTGCCAGCGTGGAAGATAGCGGGGGTTTAAATACGCAGTATTTT
CDR3: CASVEDSGGLNTQYF

J: TRBJ1-3
length: 14
V: TRBV29-1
D: .
size: many
DNA: TGCAGCGTGCACCCGGCCCGTGAGGGAAACACCATATATTTT
CDR3: CSVHPAREGNTIYF

J: TRBJ2-5
length: 13
V: TRBV11-1
D: .
size: .
DNA: TGTGCCAGCAGCTTAGAACTTCCGGGGACCCAGTACTTC
CDR3: CASSLELPGTQYF

J: TRBJ1-2
length: 13
V: TRBV27
D: TRBD1
size: many
DNA: TGTGCCAGCAGTTCCAGACAGGGTTATGGCTACACCTTC
CDR3: CASSSRQGYGYTF

J: TRBJ2-1
length: 17
V: TRBV15
D: TRBD2
size: .
DNA: TGTGCCACCAGCAGAGATCTAGGGCGGGGGGGCGATAATGAGCAGTTCTTC
CDR3: CATSRDLGRGGDNEQFF